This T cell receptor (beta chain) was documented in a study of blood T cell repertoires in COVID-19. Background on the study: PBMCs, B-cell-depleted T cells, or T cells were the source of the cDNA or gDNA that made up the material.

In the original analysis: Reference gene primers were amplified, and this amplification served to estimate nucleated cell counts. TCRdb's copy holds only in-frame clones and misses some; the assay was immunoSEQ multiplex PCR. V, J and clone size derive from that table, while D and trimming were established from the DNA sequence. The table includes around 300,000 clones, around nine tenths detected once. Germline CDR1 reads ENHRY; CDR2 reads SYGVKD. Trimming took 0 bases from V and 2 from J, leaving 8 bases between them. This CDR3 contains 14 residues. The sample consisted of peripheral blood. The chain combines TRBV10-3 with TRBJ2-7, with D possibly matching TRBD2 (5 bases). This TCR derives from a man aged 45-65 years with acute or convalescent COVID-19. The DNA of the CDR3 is TGTGCCATCAGTGAGTCACCCGGGACCTACGAGCAGTACTTC. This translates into CAISESPGTYEQYF.